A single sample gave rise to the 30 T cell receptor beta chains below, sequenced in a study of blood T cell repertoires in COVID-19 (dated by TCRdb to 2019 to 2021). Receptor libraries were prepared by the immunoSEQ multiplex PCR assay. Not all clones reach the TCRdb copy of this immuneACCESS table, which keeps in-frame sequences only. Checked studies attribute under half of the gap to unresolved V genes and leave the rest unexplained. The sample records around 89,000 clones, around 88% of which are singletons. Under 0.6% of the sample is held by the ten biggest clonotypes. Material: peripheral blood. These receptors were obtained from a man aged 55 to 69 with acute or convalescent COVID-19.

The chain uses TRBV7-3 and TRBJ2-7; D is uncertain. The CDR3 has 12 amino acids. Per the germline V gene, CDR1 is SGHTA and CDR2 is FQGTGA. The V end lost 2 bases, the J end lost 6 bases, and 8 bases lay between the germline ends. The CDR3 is CASSLDRSEQYF. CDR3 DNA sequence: TGTGCCAGCAGCTTAGACCGGAGCGAGCAGTACTTC.

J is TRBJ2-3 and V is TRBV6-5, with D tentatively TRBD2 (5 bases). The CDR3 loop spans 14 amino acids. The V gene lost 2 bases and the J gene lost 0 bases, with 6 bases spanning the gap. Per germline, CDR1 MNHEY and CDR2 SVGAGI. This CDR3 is CASSYGGSTDTQYF. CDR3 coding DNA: TGTGCCAGCAGTTACGGCGGGAGCACAGATACGCAGTATTTT.

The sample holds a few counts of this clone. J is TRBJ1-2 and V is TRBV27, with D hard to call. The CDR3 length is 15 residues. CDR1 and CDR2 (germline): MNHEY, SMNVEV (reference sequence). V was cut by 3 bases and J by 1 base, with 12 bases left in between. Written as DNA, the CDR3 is TGTGCCAGCAGTTTTGGAGGGCGCGGTAACTATGGCTACACCTTC. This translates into CASSFGGRGNYGYTF.

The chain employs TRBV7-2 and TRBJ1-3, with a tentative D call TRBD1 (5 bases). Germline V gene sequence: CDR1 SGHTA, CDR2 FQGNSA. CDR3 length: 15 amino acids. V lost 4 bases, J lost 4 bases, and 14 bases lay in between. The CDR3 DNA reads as TGTGCCAGCAGCTCGGCGGGACTGAAGGGAAACACCATATATTTT. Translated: CASSSAGLKGNTIYF.

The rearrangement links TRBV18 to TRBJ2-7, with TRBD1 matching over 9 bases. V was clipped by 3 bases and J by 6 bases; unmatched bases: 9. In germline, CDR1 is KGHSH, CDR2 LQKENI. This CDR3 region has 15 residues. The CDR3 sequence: CASSPQGGQGSEQYF. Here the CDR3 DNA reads TGTGCCAGCTCACCGCAAGGGGGACAGGGCTCCGAGCAGTACTTC.

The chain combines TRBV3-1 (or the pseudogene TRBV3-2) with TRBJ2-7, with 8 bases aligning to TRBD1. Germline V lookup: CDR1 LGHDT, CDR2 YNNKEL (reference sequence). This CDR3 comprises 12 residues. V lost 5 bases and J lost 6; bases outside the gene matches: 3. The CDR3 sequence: CASSSTGGEQYF. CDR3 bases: TGTGCCAGCAGCTCCACAGGGGGCGAGCAGTACTTC.

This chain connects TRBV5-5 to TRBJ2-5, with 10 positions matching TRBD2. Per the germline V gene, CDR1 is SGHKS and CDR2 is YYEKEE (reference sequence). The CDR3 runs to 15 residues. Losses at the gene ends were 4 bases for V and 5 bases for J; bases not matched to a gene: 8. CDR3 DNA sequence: TGTGCCAGCAGCGTGCTAGCGGGAGATAAGGAGACCCAGTACTTC. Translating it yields CASSVLAGDKETQYF.

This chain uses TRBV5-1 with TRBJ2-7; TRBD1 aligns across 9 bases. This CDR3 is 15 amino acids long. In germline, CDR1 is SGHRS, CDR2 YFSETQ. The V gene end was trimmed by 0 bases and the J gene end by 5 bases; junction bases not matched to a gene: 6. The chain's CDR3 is CASSLEGQGFDEQYF. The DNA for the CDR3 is TGCGCCAGCAGCTTGGAGGGACAGGGCTTCGACGAGCAGTACTTC.

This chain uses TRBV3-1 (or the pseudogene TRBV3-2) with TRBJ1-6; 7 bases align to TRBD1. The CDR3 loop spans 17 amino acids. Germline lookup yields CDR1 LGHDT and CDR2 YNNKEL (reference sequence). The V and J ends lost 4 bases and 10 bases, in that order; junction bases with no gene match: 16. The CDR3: CASSLRDRGLRGSPLHF. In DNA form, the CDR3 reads TGTGCCAGCAGCCTCCGGGACAGAGGCCTTAGGGGGTCACCCCTCCACTTT.

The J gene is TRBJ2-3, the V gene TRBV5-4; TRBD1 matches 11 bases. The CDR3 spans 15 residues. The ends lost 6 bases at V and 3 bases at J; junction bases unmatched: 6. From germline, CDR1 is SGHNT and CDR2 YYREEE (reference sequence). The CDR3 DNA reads TGTGCCAGCATACAGGACAGGGGGCCGACAGATACGCAGTATTTT. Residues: CASIQDRGPTDTQYF.

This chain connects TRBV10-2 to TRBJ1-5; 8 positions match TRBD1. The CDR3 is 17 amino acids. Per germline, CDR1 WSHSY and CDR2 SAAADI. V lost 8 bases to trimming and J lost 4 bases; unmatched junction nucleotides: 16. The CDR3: CASGRTSTGAANQPQHF. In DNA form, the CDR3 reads TGCGCCAGCGGCCGCACTTCGACAGGGGCGGCAAATCAGCCCCAGCATTTT.

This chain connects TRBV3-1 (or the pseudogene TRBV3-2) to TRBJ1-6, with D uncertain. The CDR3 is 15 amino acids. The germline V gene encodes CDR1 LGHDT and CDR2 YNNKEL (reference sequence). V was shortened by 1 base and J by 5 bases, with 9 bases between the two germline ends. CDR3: CASSQGQDDNSPLHF. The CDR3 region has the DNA TGTGCCAGCAGCCAAGGACAAGACGATAATTCACCCCTCCACTTT.

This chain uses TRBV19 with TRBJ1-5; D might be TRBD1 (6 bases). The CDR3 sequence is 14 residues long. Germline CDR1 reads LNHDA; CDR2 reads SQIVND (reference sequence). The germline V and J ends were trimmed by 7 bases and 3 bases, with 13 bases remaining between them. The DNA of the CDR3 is TGTGCCAGTAAACAGGACAGTCTCAATCAGCCCCAGCATTTT. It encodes CASKQDSLNQPQHF.

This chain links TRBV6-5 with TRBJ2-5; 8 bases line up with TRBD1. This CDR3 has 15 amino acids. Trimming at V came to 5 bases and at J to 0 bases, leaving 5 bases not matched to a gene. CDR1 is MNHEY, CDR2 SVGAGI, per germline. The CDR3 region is CASSRDRTYQETQYF. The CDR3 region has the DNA TGTGCCAGCAGTCGGGACAGGACGTACCAAGAGACCCAGTACTTC.

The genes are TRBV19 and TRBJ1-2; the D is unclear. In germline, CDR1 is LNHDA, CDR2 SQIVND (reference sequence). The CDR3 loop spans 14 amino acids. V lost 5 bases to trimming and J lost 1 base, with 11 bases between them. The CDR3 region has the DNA TGTGCCAGTAGTGCCAGTAGCCTTAACTATGGCTACACCTTC. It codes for CASSASSLNYGYTF. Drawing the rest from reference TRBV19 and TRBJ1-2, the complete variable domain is DGGITQSPKYLFRKEGQNVTLSCEQNLNHDAMYWYRQDPGQGLRLIYYSQIVNDFQKGDIAEGYSVSREKKESFPLTVTSAQKNPTAFYLCASSASSLNYGYTFGSGTRLTVV.

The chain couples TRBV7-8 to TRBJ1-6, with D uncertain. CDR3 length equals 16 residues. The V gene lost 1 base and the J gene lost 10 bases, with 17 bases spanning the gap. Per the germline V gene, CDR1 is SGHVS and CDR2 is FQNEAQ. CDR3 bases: TGTGCCAGCAGCTTAGTTGAAGAGGTCCGGGTCTCACCCCTCCACTTT. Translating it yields CASSLVEEVRVSPLHF.

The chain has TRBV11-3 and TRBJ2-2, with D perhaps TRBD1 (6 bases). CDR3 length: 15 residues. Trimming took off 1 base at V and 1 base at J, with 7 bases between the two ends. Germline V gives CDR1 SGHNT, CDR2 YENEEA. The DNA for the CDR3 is TGTGCCAGCAGCTTAGGGGGACAGAACACCGGGGAGCTGTTTTTT. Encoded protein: CASSLGGQNTGELFF.

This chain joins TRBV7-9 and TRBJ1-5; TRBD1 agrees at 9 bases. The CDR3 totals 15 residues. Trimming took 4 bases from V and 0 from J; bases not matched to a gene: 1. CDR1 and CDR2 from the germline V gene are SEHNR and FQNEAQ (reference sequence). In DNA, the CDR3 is TGTGCCAGCAGCTCGACAGGGGGTAGCAATCAGCCCCAGCATTTT. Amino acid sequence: CASSSTGGSNQPQHF. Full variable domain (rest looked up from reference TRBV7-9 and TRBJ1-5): DTGVSQNPRHKITKRGQNVTFRCDPISEHNRLYWYRQTLGQGPEFLTYFQNEAQLEKSRLLSDRFSAERPKGSFSTLEIQRTEQGDSAMYLCASSSTGGSNQPQHFGDGTRLSIL.

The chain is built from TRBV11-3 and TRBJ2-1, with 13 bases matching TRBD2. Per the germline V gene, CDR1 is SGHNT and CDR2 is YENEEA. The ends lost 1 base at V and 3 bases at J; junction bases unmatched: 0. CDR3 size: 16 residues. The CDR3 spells CASSLGTSGSYNEQFF. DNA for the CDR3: TGTGCCAGCAGCTTAGGGACTAGCGGGAGCTACAATGAGCAGTTCTTC.

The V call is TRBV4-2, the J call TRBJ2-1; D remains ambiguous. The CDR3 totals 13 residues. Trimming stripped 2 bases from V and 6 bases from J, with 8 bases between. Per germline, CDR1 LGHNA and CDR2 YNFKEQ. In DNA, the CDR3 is TGTGCCAGCAGCCAACCCCTCCGCAATGAGCAGTTCTTC. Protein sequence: CASSQPLRNEQFF.

The DNA of the CDR3 is TGTGCCAGCAGTTCCCTACAGGGGGCTATCTATGGCTACACCTTC. Its protein product is CASSSLQGAIYGYTF. This chain connects TRBV27 to TRBJ1-2; 9 bases are a match to TRBD1. The germline V gene encodes CDR1 MNHEY and CDR2 SMNVEV (reference sequence). Unmatched junction bases numbered 7, after V lost 4 bases and J lost 4 bases. The CDR3 is 15 amino acids.

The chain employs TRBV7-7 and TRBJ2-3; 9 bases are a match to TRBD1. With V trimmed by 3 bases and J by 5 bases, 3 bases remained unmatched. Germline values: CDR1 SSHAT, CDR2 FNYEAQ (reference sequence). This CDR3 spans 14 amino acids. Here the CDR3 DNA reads TGTGCCAGCAGCTTCGGGACAGGGAGAGATACGCAGTATTTT. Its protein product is CASSFGTGRDTQYF.

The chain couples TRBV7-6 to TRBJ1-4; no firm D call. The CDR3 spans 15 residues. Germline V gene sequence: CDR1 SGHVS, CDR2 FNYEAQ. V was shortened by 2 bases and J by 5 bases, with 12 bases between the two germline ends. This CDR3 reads CASSLNPGPNEKLFF. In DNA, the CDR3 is TGTGCCAGCAGCTTAAACCCCGGTCCGAATGAAAAACTGTTTTTT.

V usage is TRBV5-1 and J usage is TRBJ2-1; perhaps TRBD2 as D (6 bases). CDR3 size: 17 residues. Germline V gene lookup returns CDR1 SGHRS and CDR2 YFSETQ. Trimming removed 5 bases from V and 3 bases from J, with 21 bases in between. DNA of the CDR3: TGCGCCAGCAGTCCCACGGTCGGGACTGCCTTCTACAATGAGCAGTTCTTC. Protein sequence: CASSPTVGTAFYNEQFF.

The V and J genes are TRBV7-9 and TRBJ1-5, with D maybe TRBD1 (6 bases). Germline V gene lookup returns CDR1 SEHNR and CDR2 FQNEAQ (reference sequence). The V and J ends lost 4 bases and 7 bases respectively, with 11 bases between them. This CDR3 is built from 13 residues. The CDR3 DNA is TGTGCCAGCAGCTCCCTACAGGGCCAGCCCCAGCATTTT. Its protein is CASSSLQGQPQHF.

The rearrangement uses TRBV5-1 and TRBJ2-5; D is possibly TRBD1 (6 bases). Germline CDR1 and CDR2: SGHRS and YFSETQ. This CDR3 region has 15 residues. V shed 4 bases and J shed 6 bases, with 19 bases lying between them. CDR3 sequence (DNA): TGCGCCAGCAGCCGCGCTAGGACAGTGGAGAAGACCCAGTACTTC. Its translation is CASSRARTVEKTQYF.

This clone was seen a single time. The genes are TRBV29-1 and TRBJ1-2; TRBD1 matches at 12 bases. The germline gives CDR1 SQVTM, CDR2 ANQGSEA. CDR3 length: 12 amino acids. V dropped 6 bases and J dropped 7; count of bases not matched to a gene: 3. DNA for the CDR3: TGCAGCGTGGCGGGACAGGGGGCTGGCTACACCTTC. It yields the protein CSVAGQGAGYTF.

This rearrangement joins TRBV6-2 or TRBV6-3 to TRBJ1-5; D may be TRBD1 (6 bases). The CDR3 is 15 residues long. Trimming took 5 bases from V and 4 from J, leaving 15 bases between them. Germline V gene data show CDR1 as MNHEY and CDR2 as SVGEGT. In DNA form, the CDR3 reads TGTGCCAGCAGTAAGGACCAAAGGGGGAATCAGCCCCAGCATTTT. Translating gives CASSKDQRGNQPQHF.

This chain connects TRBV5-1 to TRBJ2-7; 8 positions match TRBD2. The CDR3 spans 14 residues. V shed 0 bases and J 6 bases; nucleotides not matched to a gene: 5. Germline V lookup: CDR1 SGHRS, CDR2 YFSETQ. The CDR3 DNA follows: TGCGCCAGCAGCTTGGCCGGGAGGGCAGGCGAGCAGTACTTC. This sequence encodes CASSLAGRAGEQYF.

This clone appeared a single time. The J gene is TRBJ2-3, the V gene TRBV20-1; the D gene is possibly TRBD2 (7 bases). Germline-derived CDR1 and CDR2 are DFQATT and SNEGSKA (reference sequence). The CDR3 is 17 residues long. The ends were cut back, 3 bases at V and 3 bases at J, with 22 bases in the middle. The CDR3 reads CSASPTRSRGLTDTQYF. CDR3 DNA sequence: TGCAGTGCTAGTCCCACCAGGTCGCGGGGGCTGACAGATACGCAGTATTTT.